The 31 T cell receptor beta chains reported below all come from one sample, sequenced in a study of cytomegalovirus exposure and HLA in healthy donors. PCR primers comprised 60 Vbeta and 13 Jbeta primers. Assay: immunoSEQ multiplex PCR; the TCRdb copy retains only in-frame clones and omits some. The sample includes under 300,000 clones, roughly two thirds of them seen just once. The sample taken for sequencing was PBMCs. These TCRs come from a female donor in good health and CMV-seronegative.

This chain uses TRBV10-2 with TRBJ2-3; maybe TRBD1 (6 bases). V lost 10 bases and J lost 0, with 20 bases in between. Germline CDR1 is WSHSY and CDR2 is SAAADI. The CDR3 is 16 residues long. In nucleotides, the CDR3 is TGCGCCACCCATTCGGACAGATTAGCTAGCACAGATACGCAGTATTTT. Protein product: CATHSDRLASTDTQYF.

The CDR3 sequence is CASRKLAGGTTDTQYF. In nucleotides, the CDR3 is TGTGCCAGTAGAAAACTAGCGGGAGGGACGACAGATACGCAGTATTTT. The rearrangement joins TRBV19 to TRBJ2-3; 13 nucleotides agree with TRBD2. The CDR3 sequence is 16 residues long. Germline trimming cut 6 bases from V and 3 bases from J; bases unmatched to any gene: 6. Per germline, CDR1 LNHDA and CDR2 SQIVND (reference sequence).

In its sample, this clone was seen a few times. V and J are TRBV7-2 and TRBJ2-3; 15 nucleotides agree with TRBD2. The CDR3 totals 17 residues. Trimming removed 5 bases from V and 10 bases from J; junction bases left unmatched: 13. The V gene's germline CDR1 is SGHTA and CDR2 FQGNSA. The chain's CDR3 is CASSPYWTSGRARSQYF. Written as DNA, the CDR3 is TGTGCCAGCAGCCCATATTGGACTAGCGGGAGGGCCCGATCGCAGTATTTT. Filled out from reference TRBV7-2 and TRBJ2-3, the complete variable domain reads GAGVSQSPSNKVTEKGKDVELRCDPISGHTALYWYRQSLGQGLEFLIYFQGNSAPDKSGLPSDRFSAERTGGSVSTLTIQRTQQEDSAVYLCASSPYWTSGRARSQYFGPGTRLTVL.

As for this clone: Other DNA sequences from this sample encode an identical CDR3 as well. The J gene is TRBJ1-2, the V gene TRBV5-1; D call uncertain. Trimming removed 0 bases at V and 2 bases at J, with 8 bases between. The CDR3 runs to 14 residues. Germline CDR1 SGHRS, CDR2 YFSETQ. CDR3: CASSLERANYGYTF. The CDR3 nucleotides read TGCGCCAGCAGCTTGGAGAGAGCCAACTATGGCTACACCTTC.

The chain is built from TRBV27 and TRBJ1-4; 7 bases agree with TRBD1. J was trimmed by 3 bases and V by 8 bases; bases with no gene match: 9. In germline, CDR1 is MNHEY, CDR2 SMNVEV (reference sequence). The CDR3 is 15 residues long. The CDR3 region is CASLPTGVANEKLFF. Here the CDR3 DNA reads TGTGCCAGCCTACCCACAGGGGTGGCTAATGAAAAACTGTTTTTT.

The CDR3 nucleotides read TGCGCCAGCAGACTCGGGACAGGAGGGGAGACCCAGTACTTC. It yields the protein CASRLGTGGETQYF. The chain couples TRBV5-1 to TRBJ2-5, with 8 bases matching TRBD1. Germline-derived CDR1 and CDR2 are SGHRS and YFSETQ. With V trimmed by 5 bases and J by 5 bases, 8 bases remained unmatched. The length of the CDR3 is 14 residues.

The chain combines TRBV6-4 with TRBJ2-1; 10 bases are shared with TRBD2. Germline V gives CDR1 MRHNA, CDR2 SNTAGT. This CDR3 comprises 15 residues. V shed 11 bases and J 0 bases; nucleotides not matched to a gene: 7. CDR3 protein: CARPGLASSYNEQFF. The CDR3 DNA reads TGTGCCCGACCGGGACTAGCGTCCTCCTACAATGAGCAGTTCTTC.

The gene calls are TRBV11-2 and TRBJ2-7, with 7 bases aligning to TRBD1. The germline V gene has CDR1 SGHAT and CDR2 FQNNGV. This CDR3 comprises 12 residues. J was trimmed by 8 bases and V by 5 bases; bases with no gene match: 6. CDR3 amino acids: CASSQRQGQQYF. DNA for the CDR3: TGTGCCAGCAGCCAACGACAGGGCCAGCAGTACTTC.

The V call is TRBV7-9, the J call TRBJ2-7; a possible D gene is TRBD2 (6 bases). Germline values: CDR1 SEHNR, CDR2 FQNEAQ (reference sequence). The CDR3 contains 15 residues. V lost 1 base and J 5 bases, leaving 15 bases between the germline ends. CDR3 sequence: CASSLGPGTRDEQYF. CDR3 nucleotides: TGTGCCAGCAGCTTAGGTCCGGGGACTCGGGACGAGCAGTACTTC.

Only a few counts were recorded for this clone. The chain uses TRBV6-1 and TRBJ1-4, with unresolved D. V lost 8 bases and J lost 0, with 10 bases in between. Germline V gene lookup returns CDR1 MNHNS and CDR2 SASEGT. The CDR3 runs to 14 residues. CDR3 in amino acids: CASRLRATNEKLFF. CDR3 DNA: TGTGCCAGCCGGCTGCGGGCAACTAATGAAAAACTGTTTTTT.

This clone occurred a few times. This CDR3 is also generated by other DNA sequences in the sample. This sequence joins TRBV7-2 and TRBJ2-3, with 11 bases that match TRBD2. The length of the CDR3 is 17 residues. V shed 5 bases, J shed 3 bases, and the junction held 10 bases outside the gene matches. Germline CDR1 reads SGHTA; CDR2 reads FQGNSA. CDR3 bases: TGTGCCAGCAGCCCTGGGACTAGCGGAGTTCGTACAGATACGCAGTATTTT. Protein: CASSPGTSGVRTDTQYF.

The genes are TRBV19 and TRBJ2-3; perhaps TRBD1 as D (6 bases). The CDR3 covers 16 residues. V gave up 10 bases and J gave up 2 bases, with 22 bases separating them. Germline CDR1 LNHDA, CDR2 SQIVND (reference sequence). The CDR3 DNA is TGTGCCACCGCCTTCCGGACCCGGACAGCCACAGATACGCAGTATTTT. This encodes CATAFRTRTATDTQYF.

This clone was seen once. Additional DNA sequences in this sample encode the identical CDR3. V and J are TRBV2 and TRBJ1-5, with D perhaps matching TRBD1 (6 bases). Germline values: CDR1 SNHLY, CDR2 FYNNEI. The length of the CDR3 is 14 residues. Between the trimmed V and J ends, which lost 3 bases and 2 bases, there was a span of 8 bases. The chain's CDR3 is CASSDRTGNQPQHF. In nucleotides, the CDR3 is TGTGCCAGCAGTGATAGGACAGGCAATCAGCCCCAGCATTTT.

The chain has TRBV6-1 and TRBJ2-1; 8 nucleotides line up with TRBD1. This CDR3 comprises 13 residues. Trimming cost V 6 bases and J 8 bases; bases outside gene matches: 6. CDR1 and CDR2 from the germline V gene are MNHNS and SASEGT. CDR3 nucleotides: TGTGCCAGCAGCCACGGACAGGGAGATGAGCAGTTCTTC. This translates into CASSHGQGDEQFF.

This clone occurred a few times. CDR3 residues: CASSPRQGGTQPQHF. CDR3 in DNA: TGCGCCAGCAGCCCACGACAGGGTGGGACTCAGCCCCAGCATTTT. The rearrangement links TRBV4-1 to TRBJ1-5; TRBD1 aligns across 7 bases. The CDR3 sequence is 15 residues long. CDR1 is MGHRA and CDR2 is YSYEKL in the germline V gene. Trimming took 4 bases from V and 6 from J; bases not matched to a gene: 9.

Note on this clone: The same CDR3 also results from other DNA sequences found in this sample. The chain links TRBV5-1 to TRBJ2-2; D perhaps matches TRBD1 (5 bases). V was shortened by 0 bases and J by 3 bases, with 9 bases between the two germline ends. Looked up from germline, CDR1 is SGHRS and CDR2 is YFSETQ. The CDR3 sequence is 15 residues long. The CDR3 protein is CASSLARVDTGELFF. CDR3 DNA sequence: TGCGCCAGCAGCTTGGCCAGGGTGGACACCGGGGAGCTGTTTTTT. Full variable domain (missing parts from reference TRBV5-1 and TRBJ2-2): KAGVTQTPRYLIKTRGQQVTLSCSPISGHRSVSWYQQTPGQGLQFLFEYFSETQRNKGNFPGRFSGRQFSNSRSEMNVSTLELGDSALYLCASSLARVDTGELFFGEGSRLTVL.

The rearrangement joins TRBV14 to TRBJ2-5, with 13 nucleotides matching TRBD2. This CDR3 is built from 16 residues. V dropped 3 bases and J dropped 3; count of bases not matched to a gene: 4. Germline V gene lookup returns CDR1 SGHDN and CDR2 FVKESK. DNA of the CDR3: TGTGCCAGCAGCCATGGGGGACTAGCGGGGAAAGAGACCCAGTACTTC. Protein product: CASSHGGLAGKETQYF.

The chain is built from TRBV11-3 and TRBJ1-6; 7 bases are shared with TRBD1. Looked up from germline, CDR1 is SGHNT and CDR2 is YENEEA. The CDR3 sequence is 14 residues long. Trimming removed 3 bases from V and 9 bases from J; junction bases left unmatched: 5. CDR3 amino acids: CASSFQGVGSPLHF. As DNA, the CDR3 is TGTGCCAGCAGCTTTCAGGGGGTGGGTTCACCCCTCCACTTT.

The chain employs TRBV11-3 and TRBJ2-1; 10 bases line up with TRBD1. V lost 4 bases and J lost 8; bases outside the gene matches: 8. Germline V gene lookup returns CDR1 SGHNT and CDR2 YENEEA. This CDR3 spans 15 amino acids. The CDR3 loop reads CASSSARDRGDEQFF. The CDR3 coding sequence is TGTGCCAGCAGCTCGGCCCGGGACAGGGGCGATGAGCAGTTCTTC.

This chain joins TRBV11-2 and TRBJ1-3; D is perhaps TRBD1 (5 bases). Germline assignment: CDR1 SGHAT and CDR2 FQNNGV. This CDR3 has 15 amino acids. Trimming shortened V by 2 bases and J by 0 bases, and 8 bases separated the two germline ends. This chain's CDR3 is CASSLSTGSGNTIYF. In DNA form, the CDR3 reads TGTGCCAGCAGCTTAAGCACAGGCTCTGGAAACACCATATATTTT.

The gene calls are TRBV5-4 and TRBJ2-7, with TRBD2 matching over 7 bases. Germline values: CDR1 SGHNT, CDR2 YYREEE (reference sequence). The CDR3 totals 15 residues. J was trimmed by 0 bases and V by 8 bases; bases with no gene match: 11. The CDR3 is CASRAGSSFSYEQYF. CDR3 sequence (DNA): TGTGCCAGTAGAGCGGGGTCCTCCTTCTCCTACGAGCAGTACTTC.

The chain uses TRBV19 and TRBJ2-2; perhaps TRBD2 as D (6 bases). Germline CDR1 LNHDA, CDR2 SQIVND (reference sequence). Trimming took off 2 bases at V and 1 base at J, with 8 bases between the two ends. The CDR3 totals 15 residues. CDR3 in DNA: TGTGCCAGTAGTATAAAGGGAGGGAACACCGGGGAGCTGTTTTTT. This encodes CASSIKGGNTGELFF.

The genes are TRBV2 and TRBJ2-5; TRBD1 agrees at 8 bases. The assigned J gene may be wrong: the sequence end matches TRBJ2-7 better. The germline V gene has CDR1 SNHLY and CDR2 FYNNEI. This CDR3 is built from 16 residues. The CDR3, as DNA: TGTGCCAGCAGTGAACGCCCTGCAGGGGGCCTCTACGAGCAGTACTTC. This encodes CASSERPAGGLYEQYF.

The chain joins TRBV7-2 to TRBJ2-3; TRBD2 agrees at 12 bases. The CDR3 totals 16 residues. Germline V gene data show CDR1 as SGHTA and CDR2 as FQGNSA. V shed 1 base and J 14 bases; nucleotides not matched to a gene: 13. The CDR3 nucleotides read TGTGCCAGCAGCTTAGGACTAGCGGGGGCCTCGAAACGCTTGTATTTT. Translation gives CASSLGLAGASKRLYF.

The rearrangement links TRBV4-1 to TRBJ1-3, with a tentative D call TRBD1 (5 bases). The CDR3 sequence is 15 residues long. V was shortened by 1 base and J by 4 bases, with 11 bases between the two germline ends. Per germline, CDR1 MGHRA and CDR2 YSYEKL. CDR3 loop: CASSQVGGVGNTIYF. CDR3 sequence (DNA): TGCGCCAGCAGCCAAGTCGGGGGGGTGGGAAACACCATATATTTT.

J is TRBJ2-1 and V is TRBV13; 11 bases match TRBD2. V lost 2 bases to trimming and J lost 10 bases; unmatched junction nucleotides: 7. This CDR3 region has 15 residues. CDR1 and CDR2 from the germline V gene are PRHDT and FYEKMQ (reference sequence). This CDR3 is CASSLQGTSGHEQFF. In nucleotides, the CDR3 is TGTGCCAGCAGCTTACAAGGGACTAGCGGACACGAGCAGTTCTTC.

The chain joins TRBV18 to TRBJ1-1; no clear D. The CDR3 length is 14 residues. Germline V gene lookup returns CDR1 KGHSH and CDR2 LQKENI. V was shortened by 2 bases and J by 0 bases, with 7 bases between the two germline ends. CDR3 nucleotide sequence: TGTGCCAGCTCACCAGAGAACGTGAACACTGAAGCTTTCTTT. It yields the protein CASSPENVNTEAFF.

The chain couples TRBV4-2 to TRBJ2-3, with 10 positions matching TRBD2. The junction had 12 bases not matched to a gene; V was cut back by 1 base and J by 5 bases. Germline lookup yields CDR1 LGHNA and CDR2 YNFKEQ. CDR3 length: 18 amino acids. CDR3 nucleotide sequence: TGTGCCAGCAGCCAAGTCTGGCAGCGGGAGGGCGGGAAAGATACGCAGTATTTT. This sequence encodes CASSQVWQREGGKDTQYF.

This clone was seen just once. The chain links TRBV6-4 to TRBJ2-2, with a possible D match to TRBD1 (5 bases). The CDR3 runs 13 residues. CDR1 MRHNA and CDR2 SNTAGT come from the germline V gene. Trimming pared 4 bases from V and 3 bases from J, leaving 6 bases between. CDR3 in DNA: TGTGCCAGCAGTGGGGGCGACACCGGGGAGCTGTTTTTT. Residues: CASSGGDTGELFF.

This clone was recorded a few times. CDR3 bases: TGCAGCGTTGTATACGACAGTATTAGCTACGAGCAGTACTTC. Protein: CSVVYDSISYEQYF. This chain joins TRBV29-1 and TRBJ2-7; possible D gene TRBD1, 5 bases. The CDR3 sequence is 14 residues long. With 4 bases removed from V and 3 bases from J, the gap between germline ends came to 16 bases. From germline, CDR1 is SQVTM and CDR2 ANQGSEA.

The rearrangement joins TRBV29-1 to TRBJ2-4; perhaps TRBD1 as D (6 bases). V lost 7 bases and J lost 7, with 17 bases in between. CDR1 is SQVTM, CDR2 ANQGSEA, per germline. There are 13 residues in the CDR3. In DNA form, the CDR3 reads TGCAGCGGTCTAGGGGGAGATAGTAACATTCAGTACTTC. It specifies CSGLGGDSNIQYF.